The next 2 T cell receptor beta chains were all read from a single sample in a study of blood T cell repertoires in COVID-19. Assay: immunoSEQ multiplex PCR; the TCRdb copy retains only in-frame clones and omits some. The data hold about 170,000 clones, with roughly 80% observed a single time. The sample was peripheral blood. The receptor source for this set is a woman between 65 and 79 years old with COVID-19, enrolled during active disease.

The chain joins TRBV27 to TRBJ2-1; D is unclear. V dropped 2 bases and J dropped 8 bases, with 10 bases sitting between them. The CDR3 sequence is 13 residues long. Germline loops: CDR1 MNHEY, CDR2 SMNVEV (reference sequence). This CDR3 is CASSLTVRDEQFF. DNA of the CDR3: TGTGCCAGCAGTTTAACCGTCCGGGATGAGCAGTTCTTC.

The chain employs TRBV11-2 and TRBJ2-5; 8 bases are shared with TRBD2. V was pared by 6 bases and J by 5 bases, with 8 bases of the junction left unmatched. From germline, CDR1 is SGHAT and CDR2 FQNNGV. This CDR3 spans 14 amino acids. CDR3 loop: CASSTGLAGETQYF. CDR3 DNA: TGTGCCAGCAGTACCGGACTAGCTGGGGAGACCCAGTACTTC.